These T cell receptor beta chains were read from a single sample in a study of cytomegalovirus exposure and HLA in healthy donors. Profiled with immunoSEQ multiplex PCR; TCRdb holds only in-frame clones, not every one. The sample lists roughly 200,000 clones; 80% to 90% were seen once. The source material was PBMCs. These receptor sequences come from a woman younger than 45 in good health and CMV-seronegative. The CDR3 runs from the conserved cysteine through the conserved F or W. D genes are given only for firm matches. Expanded clones get a size class; other rows say once, few or many, or leave the size out.

clone size,J gene,V gene,D gene,CDR3 protein,CDR3 DNA
.,TRBJ2-3,TRBV18,TRBD2,CASSPQERGGYTDTQYF,TGTGCCAGCTCACCACAGGAGCGGGGGGGATACACAGATACGCAGTATTTT
.,TRBJ1-2,TRBV7-9,.,CASSLDSQANYGYTF,TGTGCCAGCAGCTTAGACAGCCAGGCTAACTATGGCTACACCTTC
.,TRBJ1-2,TRBV28,TRBD1,CASSGSGRGRGYTF,TGTGCCAGCAGTGGATCGGGCAGGGGGCGAGGCTACACCTTC
.,TRBJ2-3,TRBV30,.,CAWSGSAGRTDTQYF,TGTGCCTGGAGTGGGTCGGCGGGACGCACAGATACGCAGTATTTT
few,TRBJ2-5,TRBV7-9,.,CASSQRLGAETQYF,TGTGCCAGCAGCCAACGGTTAGGGGCAGAGACCCAGTACTTC
.,TRBJ2-5,TRBV28,.,CASTEGGGRETQYF,TGTGCCAGCACCGAAGGGGGGGGTCGAGAGACCCAGTACTTC
.,TRBJ1-4,TRBV7-2,.,CASTFGLTGEKLFF,TGTGCCAGCACCTTTGGCCTGACGGGTGAAAAACTGTTTTTT
.,TRBJ2-7,TRBV27,TRBD2,CASQTTSGGTGEQYF,TGTGCCAGCCAGACTACTAGCGGGGGGACTGGGGAGCAGTACTTC
.,TRBJ1-1,TRBV5-4,.,CASSLNAGPFGNTEAFF,TGTGCCAGCAGCTTGAATGCAGGGCCATTTGGGAACACTGAAGCTTTCTTT
few,TRBJ1-4,TRBV4-2,TRBD1,CASSQDRGTGNEKLFF,TGTGCCAGCAGCCAAGATAGAGGGACAGGGAATGAAAAACTGTTTTTT
once,TRBJ2-7,TRBV18,.,CASSPQDSPSGEQYF,TGTGCCAGCTCACCACAGGACAGCCCCAGCGGCGAGCAGTACTTC
.,TRBJ2-2,TRBV7-3,.,CASSLIVQSRELFF,TGTGCCAGCAGCTTAATTGTCCAGTCGAGGGAGCTGTTTTTT
.,TRBJ2-3,TRBV10-1,.,CASSEKGGGSTDTQYF,TGCGCCAGCAGTGAGAAGGGAGGGGGGAGCACAGATACGCAGTATTTT
.,TRBJ2-3,TRBV27,.,CASSARVGGPTDTQYF,TGTGCCAGCAGTGCTAGAGTGGGGGGGCCTACAGATACGCAGTATTTT